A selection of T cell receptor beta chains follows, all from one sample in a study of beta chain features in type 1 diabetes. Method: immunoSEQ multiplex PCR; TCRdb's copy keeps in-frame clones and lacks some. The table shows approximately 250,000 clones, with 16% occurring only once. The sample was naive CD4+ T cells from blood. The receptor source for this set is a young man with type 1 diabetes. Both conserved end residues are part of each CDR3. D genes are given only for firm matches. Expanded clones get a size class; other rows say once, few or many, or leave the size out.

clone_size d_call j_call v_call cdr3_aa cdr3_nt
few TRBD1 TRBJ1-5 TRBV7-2 CASSPQGQGVGSQHF TGTGCCAGCAGCCCCCAAGGACAGGGCGTTGGATCCCAGCATTTT
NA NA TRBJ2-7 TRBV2 CASRGDSPYEQYF TGTGCCAGCAGAGGGGACTCCCCCTACGAGCAGTACTTC
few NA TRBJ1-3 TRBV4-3 CASSQDASSGNTIYF TGCGCCAGCAGCCAAGACGCCAGCTCTGGAAACACCATATATTTT
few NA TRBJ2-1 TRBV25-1 CASSEWEQSSYNEQFF TGTGCCAGCAGTGAATGGGAGCAGAGCTCCTACAATGAGCAGTTCTTC
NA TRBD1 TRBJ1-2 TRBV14 CASSRPGTGKDGYTF TGTGCCAGCAGCCGACCGGGGACAGGGAAAGATGGCTACACCTTC
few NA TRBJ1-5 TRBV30 CAWNGDSNQPQHF TGTGCCTGGAACGGGGATAGCAATCAGCCCCAGCATTTT
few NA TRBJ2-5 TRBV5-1 CASSPQGAETQYF TGCGCCAGCAGCCCTCAGGGAGCGGAGACCCAGTACTTC
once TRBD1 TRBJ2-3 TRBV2 CASRPGQGIDTQYF TGTGCCAGCAGACCGGGACAGGGTATAGATACGCAGTATTTT
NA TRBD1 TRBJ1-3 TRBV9 CASSVADRVGNTIYF TGTGCCAGCAGCGTAGCGGACAGGGTTGGAAACACCATATATTTT
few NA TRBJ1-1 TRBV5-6 CASSLKEYTEAFF TGTGCCAGCAGCTTGAAGGAATACACTGAAGCTTTCTTT
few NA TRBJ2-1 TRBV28 CASVAAGSYNEQFF TGTGCCAGCGTTGCTGCAGGCTCCTACAATGAGCAGTTCTTC
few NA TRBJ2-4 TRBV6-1 CASSEAGSPAKNIQYF TGTGCCAGCAGTGAAGCAGGCAGTCCAGCCAAAAACATTCAGTACTTC
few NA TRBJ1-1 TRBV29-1 CSTGLMNTEAFF TGCAGCACAGGACTAATGAACACTGAAGCTTTCTTT
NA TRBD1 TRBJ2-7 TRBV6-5 CASRPDRGGYEQYF TGTGCCAGCAGACCAGACAGGGGAGGTTACGAGCAGTACTTC
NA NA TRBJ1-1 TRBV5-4 CASSRNTGVGNTEAFF TGTGCCAGCAGCAGGAATACTGGGGTAGGGAACACTGAAGCTTTCTTT
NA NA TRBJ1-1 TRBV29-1 CSGSLGQSNTEAFF TGCAGCGGCAGCCTAGGACAGTCTAACACTGAAGCTTTCTTT
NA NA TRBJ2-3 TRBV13 CASSFRGSSTDTQYF TGTGCCAGCAGCTTCCGCGGCTCTAGCACAGATACGCAGTATTTT
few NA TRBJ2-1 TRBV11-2 CASSFNGLAQFF TGTGCCAGCAGCTTCAACGGACTTGCGCAGTTCTTC
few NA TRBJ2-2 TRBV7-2 CASSLQKNTGELFF TGTGCCAGCAGCTTGCAGAAAAACACCGGGGAGCTGTTTTTT
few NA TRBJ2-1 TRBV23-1 CASGGPTHNEQFF TGCGCCAGCGGGGGGCCAACCCACAATGAGCAGTTCTTC
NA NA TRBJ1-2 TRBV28 CASIPRVERYGYTF TGTGCCAGCATCCCCAGGGTGGAACGATATGGCTACACCTTC
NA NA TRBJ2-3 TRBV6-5 CASRGGLSTDTQYF TGTGCCAGCAGGGGGGGATTAAGCACAGATACGCAGTATTTT
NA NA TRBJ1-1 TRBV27 CASSLGRSTEAFF TGTGCCAGCAGTTTGGGGAGGAGTACTGAAGCTTTCTTT
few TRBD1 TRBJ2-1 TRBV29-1 CSVEYRQGPLYNEQFF TGCAGCGTTGAATACAGACAGGGCCCTCTCTACAATGAGCAGTTCTTC
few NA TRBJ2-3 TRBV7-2 CASSLSTDTQYF TGTGCCAGCAGCTTAAGCACAGATACGCAGTATTTT
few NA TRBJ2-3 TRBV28 CASSLSTDTQYF TGTGCCAGCAGTTTGAGCACAGATACGCAGTATTTT
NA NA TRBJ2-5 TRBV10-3 CAISREQETQYF TGTGCCATCTCAAGGGAACAAGAGACCCAGTACTTC
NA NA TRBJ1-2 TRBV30 CAWSVQRSYTF TGTGCCTGGAGTGTACAAAGGAGCTACACCTTC
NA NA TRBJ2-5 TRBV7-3 CASRAQGDKKETQYF TGTGCCAGCAGGGCACAGGGAGATAAGAAAGAGACCCAGTACTTC
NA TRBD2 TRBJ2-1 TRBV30 CAGSAREGANEQFF TGTGCCGGGAGCGCCCGGGAGGGCGCCAATGAGCAGTTCTTC
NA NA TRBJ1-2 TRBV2 CASSEERYGYTF TGTGCCAGCAGTGAAGAACGCTATGGCTACACCTTC
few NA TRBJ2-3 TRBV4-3 CASSQASIGNTQYF TGCGCCAGCAGCCAAGCCAGTATCGGGAATACGCAGTATTTT
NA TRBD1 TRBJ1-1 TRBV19 CASRLTGGLKNTEAFF TGTGCCAGCCGCTTGACAGGGGGCCTGAAGAACACTGAAGCTTTCTTT
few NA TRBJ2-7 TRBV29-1 CSARESVNEQYF TGCAGCGCACGGGAGTCGGTCAACGAGCAGTACTTC
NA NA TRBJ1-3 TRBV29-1 CSVGVGNTIYF TGCAGCGTTGGGGTGGGAAACACCATATATTTT
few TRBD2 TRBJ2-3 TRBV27 CASSLHHGAGGPSTDTQYF TGTGCCAGCAGTCTCCACCACGGAGCGGGAGGGCCGAGCACAGATACGCAGTATTTT
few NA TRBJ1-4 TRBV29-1 CSVEARGGEKLFF TGCAGCGTTGAAGCCAGGGGAGGTGAAAAACTGTTTTTT
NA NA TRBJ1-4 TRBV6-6 CASSNDPYLEKLFF TGTGCCAGCAGTAACGACCCGTATTTGGAAAAACTGTTTTTT
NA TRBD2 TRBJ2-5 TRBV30 CAWRPGLAGSRETQYF TGTGCCTGGAGGCCGGGACTAGCGGGGTCCCGAGAGACCCAGTACTTC
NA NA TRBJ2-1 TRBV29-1 CSVAFRSYNEQFF TGCAGCGTTGCCTTCCGATCTTACAATGAGCAGTTCTTC
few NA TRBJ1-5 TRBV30 CAWSLKDVSLRPQHF TGTGCCTGGAGCCTAAAGGACGTGAGTTTGAGGCCCCAGCATTTT
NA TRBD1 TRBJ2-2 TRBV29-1 CSVDGTGDRMNTGELFF TGCAGCGTTGATGGGACAGGGGATCGGATGAACACCGGGGAGCTGTTTTTT
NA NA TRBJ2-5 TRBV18 CASSLYGETQYF TGTGCCAGCTCTCTCTACGGGGAGACCCAGTACTTC
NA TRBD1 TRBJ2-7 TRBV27 CASSLAGTEYEQYF TGTGCCAGCAGTTTAGCCGGGACAGAATACGAGCAGTACTTC
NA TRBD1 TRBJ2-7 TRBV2 CASRGTGTEQYF TGTGCCAGCAGAGGGACAGGGACCGAGCAGTACTTC
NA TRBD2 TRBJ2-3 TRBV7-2 CASSPPGLAGAGDTQYF TGTGCCAGCAGCCCACCGGGACTAGCGGGAGCTGGAGATACGCAGTATTTT
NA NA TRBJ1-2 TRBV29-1 CSVNTPTNYGYTF TGCAGCGTCAACACACCCACTAACTATGGCTACACCTTC
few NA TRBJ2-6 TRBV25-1 CASSVGSGANVLTF TGTGCCAGCAGTGTAGGGTCTGGGGCCAACGTCCTGACTTTC
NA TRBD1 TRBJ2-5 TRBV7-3 CASSSGQGVEETQYF TGTGCCAGCAGCTCTGGGCAGGGGGTGGAAGAGACCCAGTACTTC
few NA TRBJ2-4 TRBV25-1 CASSVAGADIQYF TGTGCCAGCAGTGTGGCAGGGGCAGACATTCAGTACTTC
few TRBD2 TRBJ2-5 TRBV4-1 CASSQGLAGGLRETQYF TGCGCCAGCAGCCAAGGACTAGCGGGAGGGCTTCGCGAGACCCAGTACTTC
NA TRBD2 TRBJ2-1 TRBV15 CATSRDWPGAAGGFNSYNEQFF TGTGCCACCAGCAGAGATTGGCCCGGTGCGGCGGGAGGCTTCAACTCCTACAATGAGCAGTTCTTC
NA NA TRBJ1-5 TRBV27 CASSKWGAGNQPQHF TGTGCCAGCAGCAAGTGGGGGGCGGGCAATCAGCCCCAGCATTTT
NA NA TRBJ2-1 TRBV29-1 CSVKRSNEQFF TGCAGCGTTAAGCGGAGCAATGAGCAGTTCTTC
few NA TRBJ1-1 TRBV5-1 CASSFVPSGTEAFF TGCGCCAGCAGCTTTGTCCCCTCGGGTACTGAAGCTTTCTTT